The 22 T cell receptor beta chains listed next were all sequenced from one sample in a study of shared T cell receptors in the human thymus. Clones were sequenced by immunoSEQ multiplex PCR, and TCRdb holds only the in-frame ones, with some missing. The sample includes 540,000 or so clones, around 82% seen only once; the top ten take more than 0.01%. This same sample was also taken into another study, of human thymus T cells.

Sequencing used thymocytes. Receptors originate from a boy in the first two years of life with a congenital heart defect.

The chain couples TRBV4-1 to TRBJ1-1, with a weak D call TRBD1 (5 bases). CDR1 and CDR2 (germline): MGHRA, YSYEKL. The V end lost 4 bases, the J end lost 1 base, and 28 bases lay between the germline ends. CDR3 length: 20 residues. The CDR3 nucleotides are TGCGCCAGCAGCCCACCCGTGGGACTTCCACACCTCCACCCGAACACTGAAGCTTTCTTT. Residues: CASSPPVGLPHLHPNTEAFF.

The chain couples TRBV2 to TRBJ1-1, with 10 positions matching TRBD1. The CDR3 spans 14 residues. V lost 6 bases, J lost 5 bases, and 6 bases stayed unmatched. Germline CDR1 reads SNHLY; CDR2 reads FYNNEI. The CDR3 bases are TGTGCCAGCAGAGGTGGACAGGGGGGGACTGAAGCTTTCTTT. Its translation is CASRGGQGGTEAFF.

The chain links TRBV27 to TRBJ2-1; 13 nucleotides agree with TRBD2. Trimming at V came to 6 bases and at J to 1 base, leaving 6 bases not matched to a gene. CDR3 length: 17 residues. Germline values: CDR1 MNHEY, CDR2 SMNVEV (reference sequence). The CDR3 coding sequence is TGTGCCAGCAGCAGAGGGACTAGCGGGAAATCCTACAATGAGCAGTTCTTC. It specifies CASSRGTSGKSYNEQFF.

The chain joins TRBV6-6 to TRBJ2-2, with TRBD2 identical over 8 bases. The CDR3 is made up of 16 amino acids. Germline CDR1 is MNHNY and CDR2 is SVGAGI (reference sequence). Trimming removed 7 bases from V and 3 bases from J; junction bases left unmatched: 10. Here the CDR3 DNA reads TGTGCCAGCACCCACGGGGGGGCGTATGACACCGGGGAGCTGTTTTTT. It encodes CASTHGGAYDTGELFF.

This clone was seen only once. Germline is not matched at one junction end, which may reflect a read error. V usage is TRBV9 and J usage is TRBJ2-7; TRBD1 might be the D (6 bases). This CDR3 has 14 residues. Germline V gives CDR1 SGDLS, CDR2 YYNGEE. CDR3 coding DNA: TGTGCCGGCAGCCACAGGGCCGACCCCTACGAGCAGTACTTC. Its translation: CAGSHRADPYEQYF.

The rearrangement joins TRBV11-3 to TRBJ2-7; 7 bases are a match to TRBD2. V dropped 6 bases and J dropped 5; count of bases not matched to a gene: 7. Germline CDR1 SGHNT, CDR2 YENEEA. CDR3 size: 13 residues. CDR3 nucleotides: TGTGCCAGCAGGGGGGGGACTACTAACGAGCAGTACTTC. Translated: CASRGGTTNEQYF. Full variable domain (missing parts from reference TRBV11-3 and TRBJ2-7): EAGVVQSPRYKIIEKKQPVAFWCNPISGHNTLYWYLQNLGQGPELLIRYENEEAVDDSQLPKDRFSAERLKGVDSTLKIQPAELGDSAVYLCASRGGTTNEQYFGPGTRLTVT.

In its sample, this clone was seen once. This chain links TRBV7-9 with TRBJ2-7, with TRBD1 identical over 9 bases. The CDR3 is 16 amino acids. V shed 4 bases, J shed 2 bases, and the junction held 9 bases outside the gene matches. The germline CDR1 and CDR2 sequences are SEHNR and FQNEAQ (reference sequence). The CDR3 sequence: CASSSLQGAHPYEQYF. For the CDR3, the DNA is TGTGCCAGCAGCTCCCTACAGGGGGCCCACCCCTACGAGCAGTACTTC.

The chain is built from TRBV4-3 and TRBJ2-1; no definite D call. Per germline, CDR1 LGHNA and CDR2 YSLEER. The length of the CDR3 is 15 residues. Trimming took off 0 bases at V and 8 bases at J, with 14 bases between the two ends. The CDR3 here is CASSQDLPGLDEQFF. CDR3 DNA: TGCGCCAGCAGCCAAGATCTACCGGGTCTGGATGAGCAGTTCTTC.

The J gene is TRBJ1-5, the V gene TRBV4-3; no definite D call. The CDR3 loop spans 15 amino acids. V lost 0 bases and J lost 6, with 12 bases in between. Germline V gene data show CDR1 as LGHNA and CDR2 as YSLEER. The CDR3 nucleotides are TGCGCCAGCAGCCAAGACCTATCGGAGGTTCAGCCCCAGCATTTT. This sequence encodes CASSQDLSEVQPQHF.

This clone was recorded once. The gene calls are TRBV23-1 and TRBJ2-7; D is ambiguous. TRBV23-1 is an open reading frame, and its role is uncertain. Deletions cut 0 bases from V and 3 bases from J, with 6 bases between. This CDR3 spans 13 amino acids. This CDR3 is CASSQSRSYEQYF. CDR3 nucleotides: TGCGCCAGCAGTCAATCGAGAAGCTACGAGCAGTACTTC.

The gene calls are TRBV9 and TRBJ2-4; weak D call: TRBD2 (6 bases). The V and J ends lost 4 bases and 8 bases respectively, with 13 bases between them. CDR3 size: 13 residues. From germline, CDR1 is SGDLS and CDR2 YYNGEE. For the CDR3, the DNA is TGTGCCAGCAGCTCCCCTGGAGGGCACATTCAGTACTTC. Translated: CASSSPGGHIQYF.

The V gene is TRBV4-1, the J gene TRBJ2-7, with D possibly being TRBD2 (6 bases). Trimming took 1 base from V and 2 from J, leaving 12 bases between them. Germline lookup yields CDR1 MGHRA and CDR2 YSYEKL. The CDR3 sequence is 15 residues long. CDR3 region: CASSQGRESPYEQYF. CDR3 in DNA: TGCGCCAGCAGCCAAGGCCGGGAGAGTCCCTACGAGCAGTACTTC.

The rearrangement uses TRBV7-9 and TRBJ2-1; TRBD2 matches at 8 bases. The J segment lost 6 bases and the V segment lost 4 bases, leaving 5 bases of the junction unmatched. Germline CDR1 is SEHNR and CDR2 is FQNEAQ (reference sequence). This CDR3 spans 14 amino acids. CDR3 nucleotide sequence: TGTGCCAGCAGCTCGGGGGGGGCGGGCAATGAGCAGTTCTTC. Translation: CASSSGGAGNEQFF.

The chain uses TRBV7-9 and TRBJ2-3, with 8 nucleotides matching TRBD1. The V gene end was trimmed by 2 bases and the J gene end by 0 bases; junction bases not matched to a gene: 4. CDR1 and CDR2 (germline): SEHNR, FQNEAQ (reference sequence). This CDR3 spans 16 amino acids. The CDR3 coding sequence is TGTGCCAGCAGCTTACCGGGACAGGAAAGCACAGATACGCAGTATTTT. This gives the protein CASSLPGQESTDTQYF.

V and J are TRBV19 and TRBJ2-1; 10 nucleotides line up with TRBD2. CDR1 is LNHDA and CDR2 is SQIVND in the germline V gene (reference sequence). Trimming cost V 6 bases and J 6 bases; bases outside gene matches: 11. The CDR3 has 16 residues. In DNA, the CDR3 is TGTGCCAGTAGAGGGACTAGCGACCCTGATTTCAATGAGCAGTTCTTC. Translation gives CASRGTSDPDFNEQFF.

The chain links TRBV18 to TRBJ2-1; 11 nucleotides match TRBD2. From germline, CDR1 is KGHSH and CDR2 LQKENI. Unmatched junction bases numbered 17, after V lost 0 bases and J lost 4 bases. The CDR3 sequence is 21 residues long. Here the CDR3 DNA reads TGTGCCAGCTCACCACCGGTGGTTCCCCATAAACTAGCGGGAGAATACAATGAGCAGTTCTTC. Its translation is CASSPPVVPHKLAGEYNEQFF.

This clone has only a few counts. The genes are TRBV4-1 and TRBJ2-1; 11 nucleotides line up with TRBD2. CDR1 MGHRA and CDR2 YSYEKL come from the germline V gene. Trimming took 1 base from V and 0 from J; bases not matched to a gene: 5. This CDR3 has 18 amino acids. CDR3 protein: CASSQGLAGGPSYNEQFF. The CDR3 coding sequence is TGCGCCAGCAGCCAAGGTTTAGCGGGAGGGCCCTCCTACAATGAGCAGTTCTTC.

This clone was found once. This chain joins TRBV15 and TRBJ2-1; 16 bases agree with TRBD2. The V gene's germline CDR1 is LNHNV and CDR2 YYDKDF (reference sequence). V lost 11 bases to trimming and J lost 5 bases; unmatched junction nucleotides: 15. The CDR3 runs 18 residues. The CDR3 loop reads CAASGGTSGRGYDNEQFF. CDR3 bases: TGTGCCGCTTCGGGAGGGACTAGCGGGAGGGGTTATGACAATGAGCAGTTCTTC. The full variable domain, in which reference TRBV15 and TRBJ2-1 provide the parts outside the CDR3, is DAMVIQNPRYQVTQFGKPVTLSCSQTLNHNVMYWYQQKSSQAPKLLFHYYDKDFNNEADTPDNFQSRRPNTSFCFLDIRSPGLGDTAMYLCAASGGTSGRGYDNEQFFGPGTRLTVL.

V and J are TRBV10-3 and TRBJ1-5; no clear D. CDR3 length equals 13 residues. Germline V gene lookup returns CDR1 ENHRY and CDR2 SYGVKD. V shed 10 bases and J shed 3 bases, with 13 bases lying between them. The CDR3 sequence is CATGRGTNQPQHF. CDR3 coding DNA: TGTGCCACCGGGCGGGGAACCAATCAGCCCCAGCATTTT.

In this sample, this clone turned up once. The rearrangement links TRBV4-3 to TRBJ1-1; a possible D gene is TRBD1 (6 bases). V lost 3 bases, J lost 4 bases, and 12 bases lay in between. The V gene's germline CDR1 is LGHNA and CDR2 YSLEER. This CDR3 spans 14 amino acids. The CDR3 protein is CASSHGQLGTEAFF. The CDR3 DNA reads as TGCGCCAGCAGCCATGGACAGTTAGGCACTGAAGCTTTCTTT.

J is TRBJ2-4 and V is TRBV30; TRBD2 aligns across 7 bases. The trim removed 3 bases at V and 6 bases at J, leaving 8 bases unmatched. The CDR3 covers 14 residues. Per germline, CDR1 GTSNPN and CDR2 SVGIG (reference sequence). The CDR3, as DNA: TGTGCCTGGAGGCTGGGGGAGGGCGGAAACATTCAGTACTTC. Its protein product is CAWRLGEGGNIQYF.

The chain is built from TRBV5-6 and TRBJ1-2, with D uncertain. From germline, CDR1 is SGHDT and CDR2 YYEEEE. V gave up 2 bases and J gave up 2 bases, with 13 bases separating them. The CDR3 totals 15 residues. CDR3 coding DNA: TGTGCCAGCAGCTTCTCCGAGGGCCACAACTATGGCTACACCTTC. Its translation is CASSFSEGHNYGYTF. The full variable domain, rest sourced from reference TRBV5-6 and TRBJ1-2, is DAGVTQSPTHLIKTRGQQVTLRCSPKSGHDTVSWYQQALGQGPQFIFQYYEEEERQRGNFPDRFSGHQFPNYSSELNVNALLLGDSALYLCASSFSEGHNYGYTFGSGTRLTVV.